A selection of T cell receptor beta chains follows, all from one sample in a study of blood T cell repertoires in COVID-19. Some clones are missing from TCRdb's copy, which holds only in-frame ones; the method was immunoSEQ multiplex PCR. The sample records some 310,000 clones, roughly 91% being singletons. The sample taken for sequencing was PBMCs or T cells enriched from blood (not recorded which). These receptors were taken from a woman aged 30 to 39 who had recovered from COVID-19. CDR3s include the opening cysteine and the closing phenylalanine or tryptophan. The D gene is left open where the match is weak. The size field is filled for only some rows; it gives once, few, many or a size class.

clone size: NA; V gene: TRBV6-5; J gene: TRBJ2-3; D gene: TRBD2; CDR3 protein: CASSYGLAGNTDTQYF; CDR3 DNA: TGTGCCAGCAGTTACGGTCTAGCGGGTAACACAGATACGCAGTATTTT
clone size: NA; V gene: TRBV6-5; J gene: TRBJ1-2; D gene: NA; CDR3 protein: CASRRGGASYGYTF; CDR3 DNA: TGTGCCAGCCGTAGGGGGGGCGCGTCCTATGGCTACACCTTC
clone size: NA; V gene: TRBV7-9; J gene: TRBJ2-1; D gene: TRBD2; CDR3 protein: CASMRVSGRAVNEQFF; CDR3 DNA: TGTGCCAGCATGCGTGTGAGTGGGAGGGCCGTCAATGAGCAGTTCTTC
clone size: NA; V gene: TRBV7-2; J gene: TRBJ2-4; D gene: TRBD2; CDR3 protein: CASSLSAGKNIQYF; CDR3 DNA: TGTGCCAGCAGCTTATCAGCGGGAAAAAACATTCAGTACTTC
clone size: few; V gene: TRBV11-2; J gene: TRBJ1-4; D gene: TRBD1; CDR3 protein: CASATGQAFNEKLFF; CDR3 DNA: TGTGCCAGCGCAACCGGACAGGCGTTTAATGAAAAACTGTTTTTT
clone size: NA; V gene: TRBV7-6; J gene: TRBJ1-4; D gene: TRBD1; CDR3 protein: CASSLADRVALFF; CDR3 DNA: TGTGCCAGCAGCTTAGCAGACAGGGTTGCTCTGTTTTTT
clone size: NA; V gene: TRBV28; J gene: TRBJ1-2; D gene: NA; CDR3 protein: CASSFSSRSNYGYTF; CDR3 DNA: TGTGCCAGCAGTTTTAGCTCTCGATCTAACTATGGCTACACCTTC
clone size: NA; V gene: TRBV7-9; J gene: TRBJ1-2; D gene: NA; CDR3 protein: CASSPQGNYGYTF; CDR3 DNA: TGTGCCAGCAGCCCACAGGGTAACTATGGCTACACCTTC
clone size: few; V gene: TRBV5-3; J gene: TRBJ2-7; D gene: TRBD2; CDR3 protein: CARSPGTSGRVYEQYF; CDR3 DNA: TGTGCCAGAAGCCCCGGGACTAGCGGGAGAGTCTACGAGCAGTACTTC
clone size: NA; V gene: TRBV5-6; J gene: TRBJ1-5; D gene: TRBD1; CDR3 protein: CASSQRTGGFQPQHF; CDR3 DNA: TGTGCCAGCAGCCAACGGACAGGGGGTTTCCAGCCCCAGCATTTT
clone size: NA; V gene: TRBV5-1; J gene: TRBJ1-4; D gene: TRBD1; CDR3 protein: CASSAGGPEEKLFF; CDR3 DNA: TGCGCCAGCAGCGCAGGGGGCCCGGAGGAAAAACTGTTTTTT
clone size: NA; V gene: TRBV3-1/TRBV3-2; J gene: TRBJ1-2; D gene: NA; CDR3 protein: CASSNRNNYGYTF; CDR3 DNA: TGTGCCAGCTCTAACAGGAATAACTATGGCTACACCTTC
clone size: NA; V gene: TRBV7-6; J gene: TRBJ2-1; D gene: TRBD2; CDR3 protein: CASSSSGRGYEQFF; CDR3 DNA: TGTGCCAGCAGCTCTAGCGGGAGGGGTTATGAGCAGTTCTTC
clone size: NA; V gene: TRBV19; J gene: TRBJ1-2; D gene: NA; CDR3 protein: CASSTSDSYGYTF; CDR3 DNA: TGTGCCAGTAGTACCTCGGACAGCTATGGCTACACCTTC
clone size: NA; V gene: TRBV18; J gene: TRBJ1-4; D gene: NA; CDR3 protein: CASSPRGPNEKLFF; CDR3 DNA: TGTGCCAGCTCACCACGGGGGCCTAATGAAAAACTGTTTTTT
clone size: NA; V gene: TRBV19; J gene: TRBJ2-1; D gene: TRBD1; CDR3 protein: CASSDRGRGSFTYNEQFF; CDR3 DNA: TGTGCCAGTAGCGACAGGGGGCGGGGGAGCTTCACATACAATGAGCAGTTCTTC
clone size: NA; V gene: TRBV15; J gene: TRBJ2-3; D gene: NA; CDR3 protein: CATSRDPRVTDTQYF; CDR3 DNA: TGTGCCACCAGCAGAGATCCCAGGGTCACAGATACGCAGTATTTT
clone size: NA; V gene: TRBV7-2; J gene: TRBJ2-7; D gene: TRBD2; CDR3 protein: CASSSIAGGGGEQYF; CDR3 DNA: TGTGCCAGCAGCTCAATAGCGGGAGGCGGGGGCGAGCAGTACTTC
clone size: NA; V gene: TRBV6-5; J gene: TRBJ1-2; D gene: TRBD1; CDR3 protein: CASSYRDRSGGYTF; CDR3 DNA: TGTGCCAGCAGTTACCGGGACAGAAGTGGTGGCTACACCTTC
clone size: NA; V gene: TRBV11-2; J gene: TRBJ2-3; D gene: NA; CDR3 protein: CASTAWGVADTQYF; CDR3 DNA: TGTGCCAGCACCGCATGGGGAGTCGCAGATACGCAGTATTTT
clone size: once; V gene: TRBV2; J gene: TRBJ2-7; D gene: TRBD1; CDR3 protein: CASVGTGAYEQYF; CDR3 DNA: TGTGCCAGCGTTGGGACAGGGGCCTACGAGCAGTACTTC
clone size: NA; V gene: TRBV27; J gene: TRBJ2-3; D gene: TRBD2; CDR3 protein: CASSLNWPSGAAADTQYF; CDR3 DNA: TGTGCCAGCAGTTTAAATTGGCCTAGCGGGGCCGCGGCAGATACGCAGTATTTT
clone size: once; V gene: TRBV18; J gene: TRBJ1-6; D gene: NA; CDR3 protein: CASSSRTEDNSPLHF; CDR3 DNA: TGTGCCAGCTCATCTAGGACAGAAGATAATTCACCCCTCCACTTT
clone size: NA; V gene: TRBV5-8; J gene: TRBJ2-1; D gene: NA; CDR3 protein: CASSLLRREQFF; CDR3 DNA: TGTGCCAGCAGCTTACTCCGTCGTGAGCAGTTCTTC
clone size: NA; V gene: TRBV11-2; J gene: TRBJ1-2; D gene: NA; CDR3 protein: CASSVYNYGYTF; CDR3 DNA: TGTGCCAGCAGCGTCTACAACTATGGCTACACCTTC
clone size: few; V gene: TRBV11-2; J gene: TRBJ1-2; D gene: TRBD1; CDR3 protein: CASSLFGSRGQGGRGYTF; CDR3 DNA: TGTGCCAGCAGCTTATTTGGTTCGAGGGGGCAAGGGGGAAGAGGCTACACCTTC
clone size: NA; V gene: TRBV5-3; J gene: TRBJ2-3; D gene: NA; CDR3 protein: CARSARGQQGLPDTQYF; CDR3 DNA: TGTGCCAGAAGCGCCCGGGGTCAACAAGGATTGCCAGATACGCAGTATTTT